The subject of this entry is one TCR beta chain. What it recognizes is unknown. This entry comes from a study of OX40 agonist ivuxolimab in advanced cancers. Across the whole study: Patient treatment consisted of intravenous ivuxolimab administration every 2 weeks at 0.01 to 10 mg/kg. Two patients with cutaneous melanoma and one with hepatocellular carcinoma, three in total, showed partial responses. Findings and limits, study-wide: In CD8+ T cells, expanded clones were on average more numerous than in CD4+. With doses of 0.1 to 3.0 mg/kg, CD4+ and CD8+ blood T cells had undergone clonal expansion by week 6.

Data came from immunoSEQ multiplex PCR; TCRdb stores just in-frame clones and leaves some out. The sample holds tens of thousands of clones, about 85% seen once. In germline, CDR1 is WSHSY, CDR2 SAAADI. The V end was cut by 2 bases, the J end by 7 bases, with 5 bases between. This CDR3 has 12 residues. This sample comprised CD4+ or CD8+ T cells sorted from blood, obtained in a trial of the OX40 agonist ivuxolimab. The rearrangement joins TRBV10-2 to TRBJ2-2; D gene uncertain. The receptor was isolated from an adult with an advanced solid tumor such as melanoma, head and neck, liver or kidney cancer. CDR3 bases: TGCGCCAGCAGTGAGGGGGACGGGGAGCTGTTTTTT. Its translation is CASSEGDGELFF.